These 25 T cell receptor beta chains came from one sample sequenced in a study of regulatory T cells in long-lasting Graves disease (dated by TCRdb to the early 2020s). According to the study, the label for this sample's time point signals: persistent/refractory GD, antithyroid drugs over 5 years with positive TRAb. RNA was extracted from PBMCs in TRIzol for both TCR sequencing and RNA sequencing. Library generation was performed with multiplex PCR. The listed sequencing device is Illumina HiSeq 4000. To build TCR beta libraries, CDR3 regions were amplified by Arm-PCR using iRepertoire HTBI primers. The public reads were run again by TCRdb, first through fastp at Q25 and then through MiXCR, and only productive beta chains were kept. Rows with one shared CDR3 protein collapse into an entry with the most common genes and DNA. Across this sample there are under 500,000 distinct CDR3 sequences, with less than 25% seen only once. The ten largest clones take up about a fifth of the sample.

Source: peripheral blood mononuclear cells (PBMCs), taken when the disease was refractory, from a patient treated with antithyroid drugs. These receptors all stem from a female donor with Graves disease.

At least ten counts were recorded for this clonotype. The chain combines TRBV20-1 with TRBJ2-7, with 10 bases that match TRBD2. The CDR3 length is 13 residues. CDR1 and CDR2 from the germline V gene are DFQATT and SNEGSKA (reference sequence). With 6 bases clipped from V and 4 bases from J, the junction kept 6 bases outside the gene matches. CDR3 nucleotides: TGCAGTGCCCAGACTAGCGGGTCTTACGAGCAGTACTTC. It specifies CSAQTSGSYEQYF.

In the case of this clonotype: The junction and the germline gene differ at one end; a read error may be behind it. The V call is TRBV7-7, the J call TRBJ2-2; 11 nucleotides match TRBD1. CDR3 length: 18 amino acids. Germline-derived CDR1 and CDR2 are SSHAT and FNYEAQ (reference sequence). CDR3 bases: TGTGCTAGCAGCCTAGGGACAGGGGGTATCGCGAACACCGGGGAGCTGTTTTTT. This encodes CASSLGTGGIANTGELFF.

This clonotype has only a few counts. A much more abundant neighbour one base away suggests this may be a read error. CDR3 region: CASSLGKNTGELFF. The CDR3 DNA is TGTGCCAGCAGCTTAGGAAAGAACACCGGGGAGCTGTTTTTT. The V gene is TRBV7-9, the J gene TRBJ2-2; D gene uncertain. The CDR3 is 14 residues long. CDR1 is SEHNR and CDR2 is FQNEAQ in the germline V gene (reference sequence). The V and J ends lost 1 base and 1 base respectively, with 4 bases between them. Complete variable domain (other parts from reference TRBV7-9 and TRBJ2-2): DTGVSQNPRHKITKRGQNVTFRCDPISEHNRLYWYRQTLGQGPEFLTYFQNEAQLEKSRLLSDRFSAERPKGSFSTLEIQRTEQGDSAMYLCASSLGKNTGELFFGEGSRLTVL.

In the case of this clonotype: At one boundary the junction diverges from the germline segment, which might be a read error. This rearrangement joins TRBV30 to TRBJ2-7; 9 bases fit TRBD1. The CDR3 consists of 14 residues. Germline V gene sequence: CDR1 GTSNPN, CDR2 SVGIG (reference sequence). DNA for the CDR3: TGTGCCTGGAGTTTGGACAGGGGCGGGTACGAGCAGCACTTC. Protein sequence: CAWSLDRGGYEQHF.

The J gene is TRBJ1-1, the V gene TRBV5-6, with 11 bases aligning to TRBD1. This CDR3 spans 16 amino acids. Germline V gives CDR1 SGHDT, CDR2 YYEEEE. Unmatched junction bases numbered 13, after V lost 5 bases and J lost 7 bases. The chain's CDR3 is CASSSPSDRGPGEAFF. In nucleotides, the CDR3 is TGTGCCAGCAGTTCGCCTTCGGACAGGGGGCCGGGTGAAGCTTTCTTT. Variable domain in full (rest from reference TRBV5-6 and TRBJ1-1): DAGVTQSPTHLIKTRGQQVTLRCSPKSGHDTVSWYQQALGQGPQFIFQYYEEEERQRGNFPDRFSGHQFPNYSSELNVNALLLGDSALYLCASSSPSDRGPGEAFFGQGTRLTVV.

About this clonotype: One end of the junction fails to match germline, which may point to a read error. V is TRBV7-2 and J is TRBJ1-6; 8 bases fit TRBD1. The CDR3 consists of 16 residues. In germline, CDR1 is SGHTA, CDR2 FQGNSA. The CDR3 coding sequence is TGTGCCAGCAGCGCGACAGGGGCGTGGGTTAATTCACCCCACCACTTT. Its protein product is CASSATGAWVNSPHHF.

This clonotype occurred many times. The V call is TRBV12-3 or TRBV12-4, the J call TRBJ2-5; TRBD1 is a possible D gene (6 bases). The V end lost 7 bases, the J end lost 5 bases, and 14 bases lay between the germline ends. This CDR3 comprises 13 residues. CDR3 DNA sequence: TGTGCCAGCACACCCAGGGGCGGGGAGACCCAGTACTTC. It translates to CASTPRGGETQYF.

Ten or more counts support this clonotype. The rearrangement joins TRBV2 to TRBJ2-7, with 10 bases matching TRBD2. The germline gives CDR1 SNHLY, CDR2 FYNNEI. This CDR3 has 17 amino acids. J was trimmed by 0 bases and V by 6 bases; bases with no gene match: 11. CDR3 amino acids: CASSGDSTSGNSYEQYF. The CDR3 region has the DNA TGTGCCAGCAGCGGAGATTCAACTAGCGGGAACTCCTACGAGCAGTACTTC.

V and J are TRBV6-5 and TRBJ1-2, with a weak D call TRBD1 (5 bases). The CDR3 runs to 13 residues. The V and J ends lost 2 bases and 13 bases respectively, with 17 bases between them. CDR1 MNHEY and CDR2 SVGAGI come from the germline V gene. CDR3 in DNA: TGTGCCAGCAGTTACGTCAGGGAAGGGTCCTTCACCTTC. As protein: CASSYVREGSFTF.

This clonotype was recorded a few times. V gene TRBV6-2 or TRBV6-3 combines with J gene TRBJ1-4, with 9 bases fitting TRBD1. CDR1 and CDR2 from the germline V gene are MNHEY and SVGEGT. This CDR3 has 15 amino acids. V was clipped by 3 bases and J by 6 bases; unmatched bases: 5. The CDR3 DNA sequence: TGTGCCAGCAGTTATACACAGGGGGCGGATGAAAAACTGTTTTTT. The encoded protein is CASSYTQGADEKLFF.

The CDR3 region has the DNA TGTGCCAGCAGTTTACAGAACAGGGTTCACGAGCAGTACTTC. It codes for CASSLQNRVHEQYF. The J gene is TRBJ2-7, the V gene TRBV27; weak D call: TRBD1 (6 bases). Trimming shortened V by 2 bases and J by 5 bases, and 13 bases separated the two germline ends. Germline V gives CDR1 MNHEY, CDR2 SMNVEV (reference sequence). This CDR3 is built from 14 residues.

This clonotype was detected a few times. V gene TRBV5-6 combines with J gene TRBJ1-1; tentatively, D is TRBD1 (5 bases). Trimming removed 4 bases from V and 8 bases from J, with 12 bases in between. Germline V gene sequence: CDR1 SGHDT, CDR2 YYEEEE. The CDR3 has 12 residues. This chain's CDR3 is CASSALGGEAFF. The CDR3 DNA reads as TGTGCCAGCAGCGCCCTGGGGGGAGAAGCTTTCTTT.

This clonotype was detected ten times or more. The rearrangement uses TRBV20-1 and TRBJ1-1; D is uncertain. CDR1 and CDR2 from the germline V gene are DFQATT and SNEGSKA (reference sequence). With 3 bases removed from V and 6 bases from J, the gap between germline ends came to 8 bases. CDR3 length equals 11 residues. For the CDR3, the DNA is TGCAGTGCTAGGGTTACAGCTGAAGCTTTCTTT. Translated: CSARVTAEAFF.

This clonotype was seen repeatedly, ten times or more. The chain is built from TRBV12-3 or TRBV12-4 and TRBJ2-5, with 14 nucleotides matching TRBD2. J lost 11 bases, V lost 4 bases, and 9 bases had no gene match. The CDR3 is made up of 15 amino acids. Here the CDR3 DNA reads TGTGCCAGCAGTTCGCCCGGGACTAGCGGGAGAGAACAGTACTTC. Encoded protein: CASSSPGTSGREQYF.

This clonotype was picked up one time. V and J are TRBV4-1 and TRBJ1-4; 8 nucleotides match TRBD1. CDR3 length: 18 residues. Germline CDR1 and CDR2: MGHRA and YSYEKL. V shed 2 bases and J 6 bases; nucleotides not matched to a gene: 14. The CDR3 nucleotides are TGCGCCAGCAGCCAACAATATACCCCGGGACAGGCCTATGAAAAACTGTTTTTT. It encodes CASSQQYTPGQAYEKLFF.

This clonotype was seen only a few times. The genes are TRBV6-1 and TRBJ2-2, with a possible D match to TRBD2 (6 bases). CDR1 and CDR2 from the germline V gene are MNHNS and SASEGT. The CDR3 loop spans 14 amino acids. Trimming left V 6 bases short and J 2 bases short, with 10 bases between. The CDR3 here is CASRGRGNTGELFF. CDR3 nucleotides: TGTGCCAGCAGGGGGCGGGGAAACACCGGGGAGCTGTTTTTT.

This clonotype was detected ten times or more. Its ends do not fully match the called genes, so a read error is possible. This chain uses TRBV10-1 with TRBJ2-5; 9 bases align to TRBD1. This CDR3 has 13 amino acids. Germline CDR1 is WNHNN and CDR2 is SYGVQD (reference sequence). The CDR3 loop reads CASSGTGQETQYF. The CDR3 nucleotides read TGTGCCAGTTCCGGGACAGGGCAAGAGACCCAGTACTTC.

This clonotype was recorded a few times. The chain is built from TRBV12-3 or TRBV12-4 and TRBJ2-7; the D is unclear. Trimming left V 9 bases short and J 6 bases short, with 21 bases between. This CDR3 has 14 residues. CDR3 DNA: TGTGCCAGTCAAGCGAAACGGTTTGAGACCGAGCAGTACTTC. This sequence encodes CASQAKRFETEQYF.

This clonotype was seen more than once but under ten times. The rearrangement uses TRBV27 and TRBJ2-5; D is perhaps TRBD2 (6 bases). There are 13 residues in the CDR3. Germline V lookup: CDR1 MNHEY, CDR2 SMNVEV (reference sequence). V lost 9 bases and J 0 bases, leaving 11 bases between the germline ends. This CDR3 reads CASWGENQETQYF. The DNA of the CDR3 is TGTGCCAGTTGGGGGGAAAACCAAGAGACCCAGTACTTC.

This clonotype appeared many times. The chain carries TRBV18 and TRBJ1-2; D is perhaps TRBD1 (5 bases). Trimming cost V 4 bases and J 12 bases, with 15 bases left between them. CDR3 size: 12 residues. The germline CDR1 and CDR2 sequences are KGHSH and LQKENI. CDR3 loop: CASSLAGGAHTF. The CDR3 bases are TGTGCCAGCTCACTCGCCGGAGGGGCCCACACCTTC.

V is TRBV30 and J is TRBJ1-1; the D is unclear. The CDR3 runs to 13 residues. Trimming stripped 8 bases from V and 0 bases from J, with 13 bases between. The germline CDR1 and CDR2 sequences are GTSNPN and SVGIG (reference sequence). The CDR3 is CATKREVNTEAFF. DNA of the CDR3: TGTGCCACAAAAAGGGAGGTGAACACTGAAGCTTTCTTT.

Remarks on this clonotype: A clone one base away is much larger, so this may be a read error. V and J are TRBV7-8 and TRBJ2-5; D unresolved. The length of the CDR3 is 11 residues. Looked up from germline, CDR1 is SGHVS and CDR2 is FQNEAQ. V lost 5 bases, J lost 7 bases, and 8 bases lay in between. The DNA for the CDR3 is TGTGCCAGCAGCCTTTTGGTGACCCAGTACTTC. Translated, it gives CASSLLVTQYF.

The chain couples TRBV6-9 to TRBJ2-3; the D is unclear. The CDR3 is made up of 12 amino acids. Germline V gene lookup returns CDR1 MNHGY and CDR2 SVAAGI. V lost 3 bases, J lost 8 bases, and 9 bases lay in between. The CDR3 sequence is CASSYPDATQYF. The CDR3 DNA reads as TGTGCCAGCAGTTACCCTGATGCTACGCAGTATTTT.

There are many counts of this clonotype. The chain couples TRBV28 to TRBJ2-7, with 7 bases identical to TRBD2. The V segment lost 2 bases and the J segment 12 bases; nucleotides outside the gene matches: 10. The CDR3 runs 13 residues. CDR1 MDHEN and CDR2 SYDVKM come from the germline V gene. This CDR3 reads CASSLVSGPLRYF. DNA for the CDR3: TGTGCCAGCAGTTTAGTTAGCGGGCCCCTACGGTACTTC.

This clonotype was detected many times. The chain links TRBV28 to TRBJ1-4; maybe TRBD1 (5 bases). CDR1 and CDR2 from the germline V gene are MDHEN and SYDVKM. The V and J ends lost 10 bases and 0 bases respectively, with 9 bases between them. This CDR3 has 13 residues. CDR3 in amino acids: CATQGATNEKLFF. The DNA of the CDR3 is TGTGCCACCCAGGGAGCAACTAATGAAAAACTGTTTTTT. Together with reference TRBV28 and TRBJ1-4, the CDR3 gives the full variable domain: DVKVTQSSRYLVKRTGEKVFLECVQDMDHENMFWYRQDPGLGLRLIYFSYDVKMKEKGDIPEGYSVSREKKERFSLILESASTNQTSMYLCATQGATNEKLFFGSGTQLSVL.